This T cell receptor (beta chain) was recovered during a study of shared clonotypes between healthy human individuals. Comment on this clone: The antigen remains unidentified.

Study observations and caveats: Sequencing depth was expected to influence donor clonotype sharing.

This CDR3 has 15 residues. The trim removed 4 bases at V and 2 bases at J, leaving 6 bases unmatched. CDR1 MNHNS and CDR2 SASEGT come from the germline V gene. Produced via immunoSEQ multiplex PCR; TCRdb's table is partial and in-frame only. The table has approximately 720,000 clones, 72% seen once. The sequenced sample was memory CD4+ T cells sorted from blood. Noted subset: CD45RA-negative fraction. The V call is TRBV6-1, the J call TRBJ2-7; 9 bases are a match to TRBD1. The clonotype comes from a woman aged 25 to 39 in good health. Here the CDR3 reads CASSVRDRDAYEQYF. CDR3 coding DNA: TGTGCCAGCAGTGTCCGGGACAGGGACGCCTACGAGCAGTACTTC.